One T cell receptor (beta chain) is described in this entry. No antigen is known for it. The V gene's germline CDR1 is SNHLY and CDR2 FYNNEI. There are 14 residues in the CDR3. The V and J ends lost 4 bases and 3 bases, in that order; junction bases with no gene match: 5. TCRdb keeps only in-frame clones here, not all; method: immunoSEQ multiplex PCR. This sample yields about 200,000 clones, of which about nine tenths are seen a single time; 1.5% to 2% belongs to the top ten. This sample was included in a study of cytomegalovirus exposure and HLA in healthy donors. Study results and caveats: Reports showed the classifier diagnosing cytomegalovirus status with high specificity and sensitivity. Among TCR beta chains, those listed as cytomegalovirus-associated numbered about 160. In vitro data verified a few CMV-associated chains as specific for CMV antigens.

This receptor was taken from a woman between 18 and 30 years old in good health and CMV-seropositive. V and J are TRBV2 and TRBJ2-7; TRBD1 matches 8 bases. The specimen was PBMCs. CDR3 nucleotides: TGTGCCAGCAGTGGGCGGACAGGGAGCTACGAGCAGTACTTC. Amino acids: CASSGRTGSYEQYF.